This T cell receptor (beta chain) was sequenced for a study of high-grade serous ovarian cancer treatment subgroups (dated by TCRdb to the early 2020s). For the study in its entirety: Sequencing yielded a mean of about 14,000 reads and under 7,500 unique TCR beta rearrangements per sample. The study examined TCR beta repertoires in high-grade serous ovarian cancer patients who were grouped under a laparoscopic triage algorithm by complete gross resection or by neoadjuvant chemotherapy response. The cohort comprised about 30 patients: about 10 with no residual disease after primary surgery (R0), about 10 excellent NACT responders, and about 10 poor NACT responders. Each patient contributed one primary tumor and two metastatic tumor samples, giving 90 samples in total. General study outcomes and caveats: Neoantigen level correlated positively with TCR clonal relatedness, and copy number variation and mutation load from whole-genome sequencing showed a positive trend with TCR clonal relatedness. Bulk tumor TCR sequencing lacked spatial information, limiting insight into HGSC tumor complexity and diversity. Repertoire similarity between tumors from the same patient ranged from about 0.095 to 0.8, while tumors from different patients showed almost no similarity. The TCR repertoire analyses centered on CDR3, and CDR1 and CDR2 were not analyzed.

The 85 to 95 tumor samples were subjected to high-throughput TCR profiling using ImmunoSEQ. Processing in the source paper ran as follows. Repertoire diversity metrics included richness (unique productive sequences), clonality, evenness and relatedness; Bhattacharyya coefficient assessed similarity between samples. A sensitivity analysis that removed TCRs with fewer than two reads produced consistent conclusions. The table comes from immuneACCESS by way of TCRdb, which keeps in-frame sequences with V and J called. Part of the clones is missing from these tables; in studies checked, under half for an unresolved V gene and the rest for unknown reasons. V and J calls and clone size are those listed in that table; D and trimming were worked out from the DNA. The sample table shows about 18,000 clones, and approximately 77% are seen once. The ten largest clones represent about 6.5% of the sample. A remark on this clone: Its target antigen remains unknown. One base away there is no much larger clone; base qualities are not given.

Tumor samples were collected prior to definitive surgery or chemotherapy. The MD Anderson Biospecimen Extraction Resource handled genomic DNA extraction, while the MD Anderson Cancer Genomics Laboratory carried out the TCR sequencing. The CDR3 starts with the cysteine, ends with the phenylalanine, and has 15 residues. The sequence is cut down to CDR3 DNA, 45 bases in frame from base 1. V is cut back by 2 bases and J by 2 bases, with 5 bases in the junction unmatched. The CDR1 and CDR2 encoded by the germline V gene are SGHVS and FQNEAQ. The V and J segments used are TRBV7-8 and TRBJ2-7; 8 junctional bases match TRBD2. The TCR sequence derives from a human donor with high-grade serous ovarian cancer. The sequenced material came from tumor tissue. The CDR3 has the sequence CASSLNIAGTYEQYF. The DNA sequence reads TGTGCCAGCAGCTTAAATATAGCGGGAACCTACGAGCAGTACTTC.